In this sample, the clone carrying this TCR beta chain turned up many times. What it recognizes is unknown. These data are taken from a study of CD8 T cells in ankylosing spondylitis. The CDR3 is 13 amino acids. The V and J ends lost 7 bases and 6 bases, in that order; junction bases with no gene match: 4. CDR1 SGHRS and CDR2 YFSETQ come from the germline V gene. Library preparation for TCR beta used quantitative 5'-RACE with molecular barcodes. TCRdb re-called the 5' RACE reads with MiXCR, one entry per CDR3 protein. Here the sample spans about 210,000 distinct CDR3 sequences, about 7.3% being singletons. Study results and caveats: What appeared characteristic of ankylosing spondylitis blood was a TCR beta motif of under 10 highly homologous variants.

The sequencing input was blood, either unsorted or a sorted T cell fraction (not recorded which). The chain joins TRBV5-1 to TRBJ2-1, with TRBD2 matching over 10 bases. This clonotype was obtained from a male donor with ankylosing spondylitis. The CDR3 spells CASAASGSNEQFF. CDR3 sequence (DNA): TGCGCCAGCGCGGCTAGCGGGAGCAATGAGCAGTTCTTC.